This T cell receptor beta chain was recovered during a study of graft-versus-host responses after intestinal transplantation. Libraries were prepared by immunoSEQ multiplex PCR; TCRdb keeps only in-frame clonotypes and omits some of them. The top ten clones hold about 0.7% of a sample with about 25,000 clones, around 40% of them seen once. Study results and caveats: Early post-transplant HvG declines showed an association with peak circulating GvH clone levels.

The CDR3 covers 14 residues. Germline V CDR1 and CDR2: MNHEY, SMNVEV (reference sequence). Trimming pared 5 bases from V and 7 bases from J, leaving 12 bases between. The sequencing here drew on alloreactive CD4+ T cells from a mixed lymphocyte reaction culture, taken before intestinal transplant. Subset reported: CFSE-low proliferating T cells sorted from roughly six-day pre-transplant mixed lymphocyte reaction (GvH or HvG direction). This receptor was obtained from a human patient who received an intestinal transplant. This chain joins TRBV27 and TRBJ1-6, with D unclear. CDR3 loop: CASSRDLSNSPLHF. CDR3 DNA sequence: TGTGCCAGCAGTCGTGATTTAAGCAATTCACCCCTCCACTTT.